This T cell receptor beta chain was obtained from a study of untreated major depressive disorder. Study results and caveats: TRBV05-01 (Vbeta 5.1) usage was higher in CD4+ T cells of depressed patients than controls.

Profiling relied on immunoSEQ multiplex PCR, and the TCRdb table lists in-frame clones only, not all of them. The sample holds tens of thousands of clones, 85% to 95% seen once. Germline assignment: CDR1 GTSNPN and CDR2 SVGIG (reference sequence). Trimming left V 4 bases short and J 1 base short, with 10 bases between. The CDR3 runs 13 residues. Each depressed patient was pairwise matched to a non-depressed control for sex, age, current smoking status and body mass index. Notes on this clone: Its target is not known.

Material for sequencing was CD4+ T cells from PBMCs. The chain has TRBV30 and TRBJ1-1; perhaps TRBD1 as D (5 bases). The sequence was collected from a man younger than 40 in good health. CDR3 sequence (DNA): TGTGCCTGGATATTGACAGAGAACACTGAAGCTTTCTTT. Residues: CAWILTENTEAFF.